The present T cell receptor (beta chain) was sequenced within a study of beta chain features in type 1 diabetes. Sorted cells reached over 95% purity in every population. Overall study findings and caveats: Patients with Type 1 diabetes showed moderately but significantly shorter TCRB CDR3s in all four CD4+ subsets.

Sequencing targeted expressed TCRB transcripts, as all isolated RNA had been reverse transcribed. TCRdb's table, derived via immunoSEQ multiplex PCR, lists solely in-frame clones and lacks some. The profile shows 150,000 to 200,000 clones, 6.5% to 9.5% of them singletons. V shed 1 base and J 2 bases; nucleotides not matched to a gene: 2. CDR1 is SGHTA, CDR2 FQGTGA, per germline. CDR3 length: 15 amino acids. Notes on this clone: Its target is unknown.

This clonotype was sampled from a woman aged 40 to 50 with type 1 diabetes. The sequenced sample consisted of central memory CD4+ T cells from blood. The genes are TRBV7-3 and TRBJ2-1; 7 bases map to TRBD2. This chain's CDR3 is CASSLNAGAYNEQFF. CDR3 DNA sequence: TGTGCCAGCAGCTTAAATGCGGGGGCCTACAATGAGCAGTTCTTC.